This T cell receptor beta chain was obtained from a study of chemoradiotherapy in HPV16-positive cancers. The CDR3 has 11 residues. The V end lost 3 bases, the J end lost 10 bases, and 10 bases lay between the germline ends. Germline assignment: CDR1 SGHNT and CDR2 YYREEE (reference sequence). TCRdb keeps only in-frame clones here, not all; method: immunoSEQ multiplex PCR. The sample consists of about 5,000 clones, around 77% of them appearing once. The TCR was taken from a human donor with HPV-associated anogenital cancer. The rearrangement uses TRBV5-4 and TRBJ1-2; D perhaps matches TRBD1 (6 bases). The starting material was tumor tissue, obtained from a patient who underwent chemoradiotherapy. The CDR3 spells CASSSTGFYTF. In DNA form, the CDR3 reads TGTGCCAGCAGCTCTACAGGGTTCTACACCTTC.